Sequencing of this T cell receptor beta chain was carried out in a study of long-term antiretroviral therapy in people with HIV. This CDR3 is 14 amino acids long. The V gene's germline CDR1 is SGHRS and CDR2 YFSETQ. Trimming took off 4 bases at V and 2 bases at J, with 12 bases between the two ends. The run of the v3.0 immunoSEQ assay was at survey level. Profiling relied on immunoSEQ multiplex PCR, and the TCRdb table lists in-frame clones only, not all of them. This sample yields some 34,000 clones, of which 75% to 85% are seen a single time; 3% to 3.5% belongs to the top ten. This clone has just a few counts. Its antigen is not identified. Ahead of DNA extraction, samples held about 0.95-11 million cryopreserved PBMC each. Study observations and caveats: ART adherence, viral resistance and therapy changes went undocumented.

The gene calls are TRBV5-1 and TRBJ2-5; unclear D gene. This TCR derives from a man between 18 and 35 years old with HIV. Sequencing used unsorted PBMCs, obtained 1.9 years after starting antiretroviral therapy. The CDR3 sequence is CASSVLGAQETQYF. DNA for the CDR3: TGCGCCAGCAGCGTACTTGGCGCACAAGAGACCCAGTACTTC.